The TCR beta chain described here comes from a study of blood T cell repertoires in COVID-19. Whole-study context: Sites in the United States, Italy and Spain provided acute and convalescent COVID-19 samples. PBMCs, B-cell-depleted T cells, or T cells provided the cDNA or gDNA that made up the material.

Germline CDR1 reads KGHDR; CDR2 reads SFDVKD. The CDR3 is 15 amino acids. V was pared by 3 bases and J by 7 bases, with 15 bases between. Per the authors' pipeline: By means of reference gene primer amplification, nucleated cell counts were estimated. The table came from immunoSEQ multiplex PCR; TCRdb's copy has only in-frame clones and leaves some out. The V and J calls and clone size come from that table; D and trimming were worked out from the DNA. This table holds roughly 200,000 clones, roughly 88% found once. The source material was peripheral blood. The chain has TRBV24-1 and TRBJ2-1, with a weak D call TRBD1 (6 bases). The origin of this receptor is a man in his forties or fifties with acute or convalescent COVID-19. The CDR3: CATSDDRTETNEQFF. CDR3 nucleotides: TGTGCCACCAGTGATGATAGGACAGAGACAAATGAGCAGTTCTTC.